Presented here are 29 T cell receptor beta chains from one specimen sequenced in a study of blood T cell repertoires in COVID-19 (TCRdb year 2020). Library prep was done by the immunoSEQ multiplex PCR assay. TCRdb holds this immuneACCESS table with in-frame rearrangements only. Some clones are missing; in checked studies, unresolved V genes explain under half, and the rest has no known cause. In this sample the table shows roughly 290,000 clones, 87% of which occur a single time. 6% to 6.5% of the sample goes to the ten largest clones. The sample consisted of PBMCs or T cells enriched from blood (not recorded which). The receptors were gathered from a woman aged 40 to 49 who had recovered from COVID-19.

On this clone itself: Other nucleotide sequences from this sample produce the same CDR3. The CDR3, as DNA: TGTGCCAGCAGCTCCCTAGCGGGAGGGCAGGAGACCCAGTACTTC. Translation gives CASSSLAGGQETQYF. V usage is TRBV7-9 and J usage is TRBJ2-5; 12 bases match TRBD2. Germline V lookup: CDR1 SEHNR, CDR2 FQNEAQ (reference sequence). There are 15 residues in the CDR3. The trim removed 4 bases at V and 5 bases at J, leaving 5 bases unmatched.

The chain couples TRBV6-2 or TRBV6-3 to TRBJ1-1, with TRBD1 as a possible D gene (6 bases). V lost 0 bases to trimming and J lost 5 bases, with 16 bases between them. Germline CDR1 and CDR2: MNHEY and SVGEGT. The CDR3 extends over 16 amino acids. CDR3 loop: CASSYSTRDQGTEAFF. The CDR3 DNA follows: TGTGCCAGCAGTTACTCCACCAGGGACCAGGGGACTGAAGCTTTCTTT.

This CDR3 is CASSYSPSGSGEQYF. In DNA, the CDR3 is TGTGCCAGCAGTTACTCGCCTAGCGGGAGTGGCGAGCAGTACTTC. The chain uses TRBV6-2 or TRBV6-3 and TRBJ2-7, with TRBD2 matching 10 bases. Germline lookup yields CDR1 MNHEY and CDR2 SVGEGT. The length of the CDR3 is 15 residues. V shed 0 bases and J 6 bases; nucleotides not matched to a gene: 5.

CDR3 DNA: TGCAGTGCTAGTGTAGCGGCGTACAATGAGCAGTTCTTC. It is translated as CSASVAAYNEQFF. The rearrangement uses TRBV20-1 and TRBJ2-1, with D maybe TRBD2 (6 bases). V lost 3 bases and J 4 bases, leaving 10 bases between the germline ends. The CDR3 loop spans 13 amino acids. Germline CDR1 and CDR2: DFQATT and SNEGSKA (reference sequence).

The chain employs TRBV28 and TRBJ2-7; 9 bases line up with TRBD1. The junction had 2 bases not matched to a gene; V was cut back by 2 bases and J by 3 bases. Germline V gene lookup returns CDR1 MDHEN and CDR2 SYDVKM. The CDR3 sequence is 14 residues long. The DNA of the CDR3 is TGTGCCAGCAGTTTAGACAGGGGGATCTACGAGCAGTACTTC. The encoded protein is CASSLDRGIYEQYF.

The V and J genes are TRBV9 and TRBJ2-3; D possibly corresponds to TRBD2 (6 bases). The CDR3 has 18 amino acids. Germline V gives CDR1 SGDLS, CDR2 YYNGEE. Trimming cost V 0 bases and J 2 bases, with 19 bases left between them. The CDR3 protein is CASSVDSPVAAVTDTQYF. For the CDR3, the DNA is TGTGCCAGCAGCGTAGATTCCCCAGTAGCGGCCGTCACAGATACGCAGTATTTT.

This clone was found once. The chain links TRBV30 to TRBJ2-7; 10 bases match TRBD2. CDR3 length equals 14 residues. Germline V CDR1 and CDR2: GTSNPN, SVGIG (reference sequence). Trimming cost V 4 bases and J 3 bases; bases outside gene matches: 6. CDR3 in DNA: TGTGCCTGGACCAGCGGGAGGGCCCGCTACGAGCAGTACTTC. Its protein product is CAWTSGRARYEQYF.

The chain uses TRBV6-2 or TRBV6-3 and TRBJ2-7; possibly TRBD2 for D (5 bases). V lost 6 bases and J lost 2, with 17 bases in between. Germline CDR1 is MNHEY and CDR2 is SVGEGT. CDR3 size: 15 residues. The CDR3 sequence: CASSPSGVLTYEQYF. The CDR3 nucleotides read TGTGCCAGCAGCCCTTCCGGGGTTCTTACCTACGAGCAGTACTTC.

V and J are TRBV28 and TRBJ1-4; TRBD1 matches at 8 bases. Germline lookup yields CDR1 MDHEN and CDR2 SYDVKM. Trimming at V came to 9 bases and at J to 4 bases, leaving 4 bases not matched to a gene. The CDR3 contains 13 residues. CDR3 protein: CASYRGFNEKLFF. DNA for the CDR3: TGTGCCAGTTACAGGGGGTTTAATGAAAAACTGTTTTTT. Full variable domain (rest looked up from reference TRBV28 and TRBJ1-4): DVKVTQSSRYLVKRTGEKVFLECVQDMDHENMFWYRQDPGLGLRLIYFSYDVKMKEKGDIPEGYSVSREKKERFSLILESASTNQTSMYLCASYRGFNEKLFFGSGTQLSVL.

The chain has TRBV5-1 and TRBJ2-2; perhaps TRBD2 as D (6 bases). V gave up 0 bases and J gave up 5 bases, with 14 bases separating them. Germline V gene sequence: CDR1 SGHRS, CDR2 YFSETQ. The CDR3 runs 16 residues. In DNA, the CDR3 is TGCGCCAGCAGCTTGGCCCAGGGAGGATGGACCGGGGAGCTGTTTTTT. This codes for CASSLAQGGWTGELFF.

V is TRBV19 and J is TRBJ1-3; 7 bases are shared with TRBD1. This CDR3 is 13 amino acids long. V gave up 6 bases and J gave up 8 bases; unmatched junction bases: 7. From germline, CDR1 is LNHDA and CDR2 SQIVND (reference sequence). The CDR3 reads CASRTGTDYTIYF. DNA for the CDR3: TGTGCCAGTAGAACCGGGACAGACTACACCATATATTTT.

The rearrangement links TRBV29-1 to TRBJ2-1; a weak D match, TRBD2 (5 bases). Looked up from germline, CDR1 is SQVTM and CDR2 is ANQGSEA. Trimming stripped 1 base from V and 9 bases from J, with 13 bases between. The CDR3 consists of 13 residues. CDR3 protein: CSVEGAFRGEQFF. The CDR3 nucleotides are TGCAGCGTTGAAGGGGCTTTTCGGGGTGAGCAGTTCTTC.

The rearrangement links TRBV7-2 to TRBJ2-5; TRBD1 matches at 7 bases. V trimming: 8 bases; J trimming: 4 bases; junction bases outside the gene matches: 7. This CDR3 contains 13 residues. CDR1 SGHTA and CDR2 FQGNSA come from the germline V gene. CDR3 sequence reads: CASGTGVGETQYF. The CDR3 coding sequence is TGTGCCAGCGGCACAGGGGTAGGAGAGACCCAGTACTTC.

This chain connects TRBV27 to TRBJ2-5, with 10 bases matching TRBD1. Germline-derived CDR1 and CDR2 are MNHEY and SMNVEV (reference sequence). V shed 1 base and J 5 bases; nucleotides not matched to a gene: 13. The CDR3 extends over 18 amino acids. CDR3 DNA sequence: TGTGCCAGCAGTTTATTCCCAACCGCCGGGACAGGGGAGGAGACCCAGTACTTC. Translating gives CASSLFPTAGTGEETQYF.

The CDR3: CASAGFGHPSSGNTIYF. CDR3 coding DNA: TGTGCCAGTGCCGGTTTCGGACACCCCTCTTCTGGAAACACCATATATTTT. V usage is TRBV19 and J usage is TRBJ1-3, with a weak D call TRBD1 (5 bases). Germline assignment: CDR1 LNHDA and CDR2 SQIVND (reference sequence). This CDR3 has 17 amino acids. Trimming took off 8 bases at V and 1 base at J, with 21 bases between the two ends.

The chain recombines TRBV7-6 with TRBJ2-5, with a tentative D call TRBD2 (5 bases). Germline CDR1 reads SGHVS; CDR2 reads FNYEAQ. CDR3 size: 13 residues. The germline V and J ends were trimmed by 1 base and 2 bases, with 5 bases remaining between them. This CDR3 reads CASSLGEQETQYF. CDR3 bases: TGTGCCAGCAGCTTAGGGGAGCAAGAGACCCAGTACTTC.

The rearrangement joins TRBV28 to TRBJ1-6, with 7 bases matching TRBD1. Germline CDR1 MDHEN, CDR2 SYDVKM. V lost 5 bases and J lost 5; bases outside the gene matches: 6. The CDR3 consists of 15 residues. CDR3 in amino acids: CASSLIQGNNSPLHF. The CDR3 nucleotides are TGTGCCAGCAGTCTTATACAGGGGAATAATTCACCCCTCCACTTT. Drawing the rest from reference TRBV28 and TRBJ1-6, the complete variable domain is DVKVTQSSRYLVKRTGEKVFLECVQDMDHENMFWYRQDPGLGLRLIYFSYDVKMKEKGDIPEGYSVSREKKERFSLILESASTNQTSMYLCASSLIQGNNSPLHFGNGTRLTVT.

The chain is built from TRBV28 and TRBJ2-5, with 7 bases matching TRBD2. V shed 7 bases and J 3 bases; nucleotides not matched to a gene: 14. The germline gives CDR1 MDHEN, CDR2 SYDVKM. The CDR3 spans 16 residues. This CDR3 is CASISRTTSAKETQYF. The CDR3, as DNA: TGTGCCAGCATTTCCCGGACCACTAGCGCAAAAGAGACCCAGTACTTC.

This clone appeared once. The J gene is TRBJ2-1, the V gene TRBV28; 8 nucleotides match TRBD1. The germline V gene has CDR1 MDHEN and CDR2 SYDVKM. This CDR3 has 15 residues. V lost 1 base, J lost 6 bases, and 5 bases stayed unmatched. CDR3 loop: CASSLSGGPVNEQFF. CDR3 in DNA: TGTGCCAGCAGTTTATCAGGGGGCCCGGTCAATGAGCAGTTCTTC.

The V call is TRBV7-9, the J call TRBJ2-3, with TRBD1 matching over 9 bases. The CDR3 is 18 residues long. Germline V gene lookup returns CDR1 SEHNR and CDR2 FQNEAQ (reference sequence). V lost 5 bases and J lost 0; bases outside the gene matches: 12. The CDR3 nucleotides are TGTGCCAGCAGCCGAGAGGGACAGGGAGACTCAAGCACAGATACGCAGTATTTT. Residues: CASSREGQGDSSTDTQYF. Complete variable domain (other parts from reference TRBV7-9 and TRBJ2-3): DTGVSQNPRHKITKRGQNVTFRCDPISEHNRLYWYRQTLGQGPEFLTYFQNEAQLEKSRLLSDRFSAERPKGSFSTLEIQRTEQGDSAMYLCASSREGQGDSSTDTQYFGPGTRLTVL.

The chain is built from TRBV14 and TRBJ2-7, with 8 bases aligning to TRBD1. With 0 bases clipped from V and 3 bases from J, the junction kept 4 bases outside the gene matches. Looked up from germline, CDR1 is SGHDN and CDR2 is FVKESK. The CDR3 length is 15 residues. The CDR3 loop reads CASSQDRDRGYEQYF. CDR3 nucleotide sequence: TGTGCCAGCAGCCAAGACAGAGACAGGGGCTACGAGCAGTACTTC.

The chain employs TRBV2 and TRBJ1-5; a possible D gene is TRBD1 (5 bases). The CDR3 has 15 amino acids. Germline CDR1 and CDR2: SNHLY and FYNNEI. The V gene lost 4 bases and the J gene lost 0 bases, with 10 bases spanning the gap. The CDR3 sequence: CASSGRTNSNQPQHF. Written as DNA, the CDR3 is TGTGCCAGCAGTGGTCGGACAAATAGCAATCAGCCCCAGCATTTT.

The chain joins TRBV7-2 to TRBJ1-1; TRBD1 matches 7 bases. This CDR3 region has 15 residues. V trimming: 4 bases; J trimming: 0 bases; junction bases outside the gene matches: 5. Germline loops: CDR1 SGHTA, CDR2 FQGNSA. CDR3 amino acids: CASSSGQFMNTEAFF. The CDR3 coding sequence is TGTGCCAGCAGCTCGGGACAGTTCATGAACACTGAAGCTTTCTTT.

The sample holds one count of this clone. The chain employs TRBV3-1 (or the pseudogene TRBV3-2) and TRBJ1-6, with D possibly TRBD1 on 5 matching bases. The CDR3 has 16 residues. V lost 0 bases and J 15 bases, leaving 21 bases between the germline ends. Germline CDR1 is LGHDT and CDR2 is YNNKEL (reference sequence). The DNA for the CDR3 is TGTGCCAGCAGCCAAGATTTGGGCAGGGTTGTGTGTCACCTCCACTTT. Translating it yields CASSQDLGRVVCHLHF.

The chain joins TRBV11-3 to TRBJ2-6; 9 positions match TRBD1. The germline V gene encodes CDR1 SGHNT and CDR2 YENEEA. The CDR3 extends over 18 amino acids. Germline trimming cut 6 bases from V and 2 bases from J; bases unmatched to any gene: 11. CDR3 sequence: CASSPGTGSRTGANVLTF. The CDR3, as DNA: TGTGCCAGCAGTCCAGGGACAGGGTCTCGTACTGGGGCCAACGTCCTGACTTTC.

This chain links TRBV5-1 with TRBJ2-1, with 8 bases lining up with TRBD1. CDR1 and CDR2 from the germline V gene are SGHRS and YFSETQ. This CDR3 has 14 amino acids. J gave up 0 bases and V 4 bases, and 0 bases lay outside the gene matches. The CDR3 coding sequence is TGCGCCAGCAGCACAGGGGGCTCCTACAATGAGCAGTTCTTC. Encoded protein: CASSTGGSYNEQFF. Drawing the rest from reference TRBV5-1 and TRBJ2-1, the complete variable domain is KAGVTQTPRYLIKTRGQQVTLSCSPISGHRSVSWYQQTPGQGLQFLFEYFSETQRNKGNFPGRFSGRQFSNSRSEMNVSTLELGDSALYLCASSTGGSYNEQFFGPGTRLTVL.

The V and J genes are TRBV10-1 and TRBJ2-5, with a possible D match to TRBD2 (6 bases). The CDR3 runs 15 residues. V lost 2 bases to trimming and J lost 2 bases, with 12 bases between them. CDR1 and CDR2 from the germline V gene are WNHNN and SYGVQD (reference sequence). DNA of the CDR3: TGCGCCAGCAGTGAGATAGCGGAGGAGCAAGAGACCCAGTACTTC. Protein: CASSEIAEEQETQYF.

This clone is a singleton in its sample. The V and J genes are TRBV2 and TRBJ2-5, with 8 bases fitting TRBD1. CDR1 is SNHLY, CDR2 FYNNEI, per germline. The CDR3 extends over 15 amino acids. V lost 6 bases to trimming and J lost 1 base; unmatched junction nucleotides: 7. CDR3 nucleotide sequence: TGTGCCAGCAGCGAGAGACAGGGGCTCCAAGAGACCCAGTACTTC. Protein sequence: CASSERQGLQETQYF.

This clone was counted a few times. The V gene is TRBV5-6, the J gene TRBJ1-4; no clear D. V was pared by 0 bases and J by 14 bases, with 14 bases between. The germline V gene encodes CDR1 SGHDT and CDR2 YYEEEE. This CDR3 spans 13 amino acids. CDR3: CASSLVEGRVLFF. CDR3 coding DNA: TGTGCCAGCAGCTTGGTGGAGGGTCGGGTTCTGTTTTTT.